The 20 T cell receptor beta chains below were found in one sample sequenced in a study of cytomegalovirus exposure and HLA in healthy donors (dated by TCRdb to the late 2010s). Receptor libraries were prepared by the immunoSEQ multiplex PCR assay. The multiplex PCR relied on a mix of 60 forward primers for TCR Vbeta segments and 13 reverse primers for TCR Jbeta segments. Not all clones reach the TCRdb copy of this immuneACCESS table, which keeps in-frame sequences only. Checked studies attribute under half of the gap to unresolved V genes and leave the rest unexplained. The sample table records some 140,000 clones; 8.9% of these occur just once. The ten largest clones add up to roughly 7.2% of the sample. The source material was PBMCs. These receptors were collected from a woman aged 40 to 55 in good health and CMV-seropositive.

Only a few counts were recorded for this clone. The chain uses TRBV5-6 and TRBJ2-1; D ambiguous. Trimming removed 4 bases from V and 0 bases from J, with 17 bases in between. The CDR3 consists of 17 residues. Germline values: CDR1 SGHDT, CDR2 YYEEEE. The CDR3 reads CASSAEFSRSSYNEQFF. The CDR3, as DNA: TGTGCCAGCAGCGCAGAGTTCTCCCGGAGCTCCTACAATGAGCAGTTCTTC. The variable domain in full, completed from reference TRBV5-6 and TRBJ2-1, reads DAGVTQSPTHLIKTRGQQVTLRCSPKSGHDTVSWYQQALGQGPQFIFQYYEEEERQRGNFPDRFSGHQFPNYSSELNVNALLLGDSALYLCASSAEFSRSSYNEQFFGPGTRLTVL.

This clone was recorded a few times. The rearrangement joins TRBV5-5 to TRBJ1-1; possibly TRBD1 for D (5 bases). The germline V and J ends were trimmed by 3 bases and 1 base, with 13 bases remaining between them. The CDR3 runs to 15 residues. CDR1 and CDR2 from the germline V gene are SGHKS and YYEKEE (reference sequence). The CDR3 coding sequence is TGTGCCAGCAGCTCGTTCTGGGGGGGGAACACTGAAGCTTTCTTT. Translating gives CASSSFWGGNTEAFF.

This clone was counted between two and nine times. This chain joins TRBV4-2 and TRBJ2-2; 12 bases line up with TRBD2. Germline CDR1 and CDR2: LGHNA and YNFKEQ. This CDR3 contains 16 residues. With V trimmed by 0 bases and J by 6 bases, 2 bases remained unmatched. The CDR3 here is CASSQDLAGGAGELFF. Here the CDR3 DNA reads TGTGCCAGCAGCCAAGATCTAGCGGGGGGGGCCGGGGAGCTGTTTTTT.

The chain links TRBV6-1 to TRBJ1-5, with D possibly TRBD1 on 6 matching bases. CDR3 length: 15 amino acids. V was trimmed by 6 bases and J by 6 bases, leaving 18 bases between them. The germline gives CDR1 MNHNS, CDR2 SASEGT. The CDR3 DNA follows: TGTGCCAGCAGGACAACCACAGGGATGGGTCAGCCCCAGCATTTT. This encodes CASRTTTGMGQPQHF.

This clone has a handful of counts. The chain recombines TRBV5-1 with TRBJ1-3; no firm D call. V was cut by 1 base and J by 0 bases, with 11 bases left in between. The CDR3 has 16 amino acids. Germline V lookup: CDR1 SGHRS, CDR2 YFSETQ. The DNA for the CDR3 is TGCGCCAGCAGCTTGAATCCGGTGAGCTCTGGAAACACCATATATTTT. Translation gives CASSLNPVSSGNTIYF.

This sequence joins TRBV5-4 and TRBJ1-1, with a possible D match to TRBD1 (5 bases). Germline CDR1 and CDR2: SGHNT and YYREEE (reference sequence). The CDR3 length is 14 residues. The V and J ends lost 1 base and 5 bases respectively, with 12 bases between them. DNA for the CDR3: TGTGCCAGCAGCTTGTCCGGGGGAAGGACTGAAGCTTTCTTT. It specifies CASSLSGGRTEAFF.

This clone was detected a few times. The rearrangement links TRBV20-1 to TRBJ2-5; D is unresolved. Between the trimmed V and J ends, which lost 2 bases and 4 bases, there was a span of 5 bases. Germline-derived CDR1 and CDR2 are DFQATT and SNEGSKA (reference sequence). The CDR3 runs 11 residues. This CDR3 reads CSARPLETQYF. DNA of the CDR3: TGCAGTGCTAGACCGTTAGAGACCCAGTACTTC.

The chain joins TRBV5-5 to TRBJ1-2, with D maybe TRBD1 (6 bases). The germline gives CDR1 SGHKS, CDR2 YYEKEE (reference sequence). The V end was cut by 1 base, the J end by 2 bases, with 15 bases between. The CDR3 sequence is 16 residues long. The CDR3 region has the DNA TGTGCCAGCAGCTTGAGCCCCGGGACACAAAACTATGGCTACACCTTC. Its translation: CASSLSPGTQNYGYTF.

This chain uses TRBV7-8 with TRBJ1-6; 7 bases map to TRBD1. With 4 bases clipped from V and 9 bases from J, the junction kept 9 bases outside the gene matches. The CDR3 length is 15 residues. Germline V CDR1 and CDR2: SGHVS, FQNEAQ. CDR3 loop: CASSSFWSGGSPLHF. The CDR3, as DNA: TGTGCCAGCAGCTCGTTCTGGTCAGGGGGTTCACCCCTCCACTTT.

CDR3 sequence: CASSPRTGRVYYGYTF. DNA for the CDR3: TGTGCCAGCAGCCCGAGGACAGGGAGAGTTTACTATGGCTACACCTTC. This chain joins TRBV7-8 and TRBJ1-2; 8 bases fit TRBD1. The trim removed 5 bases at V and 3 bases at J, leaving 11 bases unmatched. CDR1 is SGHVS and CDR2 is FQNEAQ in the germline V gene. CDR3 length: 16 residues.

A note on this clone: At one end the junction does not follow the germline gene, possibly because of a read error. The sample has other DNA sequences that encode this CDR3 too. V usage is TRBV6-1 and J usage is TRBJ2-2; 7 nucleotides align to TRBD1. Germline CDR1 and CDR2: MNHNS and SASEGT. The CDR3 has 14 residues. CDR3 in amino acids: CASTTYEGTGELFF. The CDR3 DNA follows: TGTGCCAGTACTACTTATGAGGGCACAGGGGAGCTGTTTTTC.

In this sample, this clone turned up a few times. The V call is TRBV7-2, the J call TRBJ2-3, with TRBD2 identical over 11 bases. Germline loops: CDR1 SGHTA, CDR2 FQGNSA. The CDR3 has 17 residues. With 1 base clipped from V and 6 bases from J, the junction kept 9 bases outside the gene matches. The CDR3 sequence: CASSLEVIAGGWDTQYF. The CDR3 nucleotides read TGTGCCAGCAGCTTAGAGGTTATAGCGGGGGGGTGGGATACGCAGTATTTT.

This clone was observed a few times. V gene TRBV6-5 combines with J gene TRBJ2-5; TRBD1 is a possible D gene (6 bases). The CDR3 loop spans 12 amino acids. Looked up from germline, CDR1 is MNHEY and CDR2 is SVGAGI. The V gene lost 5 bases and the J gene lost 6 bases, with 10 bases spanning the gap. This CDR3 reads CASSTGGQTQYF. The CDR3 nucleotides are TGTGCCAGCAGTACTGGGGGCCAGACCCAGTACTTC.

The chain employs TRBV4-3 and TRBJ2-2; 7 bases line up with TRBD1. There are 15 residues in the CDR3. Germline V gives CDR1 LGHNA, CDR2 YSLEER. Trimming took 2 bases from V and 4 from J; bases not matched to a gene: 4. The CDR3 reads CASSQNNRGTGELFF. In nucleotides, the CDR3 is TGCGCCAGCAGCCAAAACAACAGGGGCACCGGGGAGCTGTTTTTT.

This rearrangement joins TRBV18 to TRBJ2-3; TRBD2 might be the D (6 bases). The germline V gene has CDR1 KGHSH and CDR2 LQKENI. There are 12 residues in the CDR3. The V end lost 4 bases, the J end lost 9 bases, and 11 bases lay between the germline ends. CDR3 in amino acids: CASSRWEETQYF. In DNA, the CDR3 is TGTGCCAGCTCACGGTGGGAGGAAACGCAGTATTTT.

This clone was observed a handful of times. This chain uses TRBV10-2 with TRBJ1-2; 9 positions match TRBD1. Germline CDR1 is WSHSY and CDR2 is SAAADI. The CDR3 loop spans 13 amino acids. V shed 3 bases and J 11 bases; nucleotides not matched to a gene: 7. The CDR3 loop is CASSDGTGLLYTF. The CDR3 DNA reads TGCGCCAGCAGTGACGGGACAGGGCTGCTTTACACCTTC.

The chain employs TRBV5-4 and TRBJ2-5; 15 bases are shared with TRBD2. Germline trimming cut 4 bases from V and 4 bases from J; bases unmatched to any gene: 5. Germline CDR1 SGHNT, CDR2 YYREEE (reference sequence). The CDR3 has 16 residues. The CDR3 sequence is CASSPGLAGGGETQYF. CDR3 sequence (DNA): TGTGCCAGCAGCCCGGGACTAGCGGGGGGAGGAGAGACCCAGTACTTC.

This clone has a single count. The J gene is TRBJ1-2, the V gene TRBV7-8, with TRBD1 matching over 8 bases. This CDR3 region has 14 residues. Losses at the gene ends were 2 bases for V and 8 bases for J; bases not matched to a gene: 7. The germline V gene encodes CDR1 SGHVS and CDR2 FQNEAQ. The CDR3 here is CASSLRQGLGGYTF. Written as DNA, the CDR3 is TGTGCCAGCAGCTTAAGACAGGGGCTGGGGGGCTACACCTTC.

V usage is TRBV29-1 and J usage is TRBJ2-2; 7 positions agree with TRBD1. Germline lookup yields CDR1 SQVTM and CDR2 ANQGSEA. V dropped 4 bases and J dropped 4; count of bases not matched to a gene: 6. CDR3 length: 14 amino acids. The DNA for the CDR3 is TGCAGCGTTGCCGGGACAGACCTCACCGGGGAGCTGTTTTTT. Amino acid sequence: CSVAGTDLTGELFF.

The rearrangement links TRBV27 to TRBJ2-2; D perhaps matches TRBD2 (5 bases). Germline CDR1 and CDR2: MNHEY and SMNVEV (reference sequence). V lost 6 bases to trimming and J lost 1 base, with 21 bases between them. This CDR3 is 18 amino acids long. CDR3 in amino acids: CASRTPGDSALNTGELFF. CDR3 sequence (DNA): TGTGCCAGCAGAACACCCGGGGATTCGGCCCTGAACACCGGGGAGCTGTTTTTT.